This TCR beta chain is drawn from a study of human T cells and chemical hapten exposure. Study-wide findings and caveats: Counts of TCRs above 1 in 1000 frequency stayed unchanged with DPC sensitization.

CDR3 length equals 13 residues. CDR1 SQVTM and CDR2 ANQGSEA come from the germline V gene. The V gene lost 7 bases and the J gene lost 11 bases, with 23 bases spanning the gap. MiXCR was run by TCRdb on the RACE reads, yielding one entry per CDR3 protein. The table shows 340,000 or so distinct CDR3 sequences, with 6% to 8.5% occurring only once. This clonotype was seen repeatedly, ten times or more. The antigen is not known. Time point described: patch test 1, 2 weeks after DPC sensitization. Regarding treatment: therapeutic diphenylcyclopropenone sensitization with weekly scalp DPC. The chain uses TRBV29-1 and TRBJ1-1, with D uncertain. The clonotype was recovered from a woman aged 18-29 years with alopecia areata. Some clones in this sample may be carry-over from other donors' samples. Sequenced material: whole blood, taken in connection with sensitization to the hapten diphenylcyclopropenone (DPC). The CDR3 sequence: CSGYREIGYGAFF. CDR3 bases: TGCAGCGGCTACCGGGAGATCGGGTACGGGGCTTTCTTT.